This T cell receptor beta chain appears in the sequencing data of a study of blood T cell repertoires in COVID-19 (TCRdb year 2020). Background on the whole study: Samples covering the acute and convalescent phases of COVID-19 were provided by collaborators in the United States, Italy and Spain. Sample metadata almost always included a de-identified subject ID, COVID-19 status, age in years and sex. The samples were drawn from two sources: the first 160 participants of the ongoing ImmuneRACE study, and fewer than 1,500 subjects contributed by 6 global collaborators. The repertoires were released in a freely available public database intended as a resource for research on the immune response to SARS-CoV-2. Where available, HLA class I and class II types were obtained from metadata supplied by the sample provider rather than from assay-based typing. The dataset comprised deeply sampled blood TCRbeta repertoires from subjects exposed to, actively infected with, or recovered from COVID-19. The material from the prospective study consisted of cDNA or gDNA derived from T cells, B-cell-depleted T cells, or PBMCs. Summary of the overall study and its limitations: Clinical and demographic metadata were provided uncurated, with the amount varying by source and participant.

TCRbeta CDR3 regions were amplified from genomic DNA by means of the immunoSEQ Assay, a bias-controlled multiplex PCR. The published analysis was carried out like this. Nucleated cell counts per sample were estimated from amplification of reference gene primers within the assay. Sequence reads were collapsed and filtered to measure the absolute abundance of every unique TCRbeta CDR3 rearrangement. For each sample, productive Simpson clonality was calculated as the square root of Simpson's diversity index over productive rearrangements. TCRdb's version of the immuneACCESS table is confined to in-frame rearrangements and falls short of the full clone set. An unresolved V gene accounts for under half of the shortfall where checked; the remainder is of unknown origin. V and J calls and clone size are as listed in that table; D and trimming were resolved from the DNA. The sample profile shows approximately 200,000 clones; 84% of them were found once. The top ten constitute 6.5% to 9.5% of the sample.

Concerning this clone: Its antigen specificity is not known. No base quality values were provided; no much bigger clone lies one nucleotide off.

Participants in the prospective study were aged about 18 to 100 years, lived in 20 to 25 United States geographic areas, and enrolled through a virtual design. Cohort assignment in the prospective study relied on participant-reported clinical history from a screening survey and a study questionnaire. For ImmuneRACE Cohort 3, a participant was defined as recovered based on two consecutive negative NP/OP PCR tests, clearance by a healthcare professional, or resolution of symptoms. In the prospective study, whole blood, serum and a nasopharyngeal or oropharyngeal swab were collected from each participant by mobile phlebotomists. Participants in the prospective study had the option to provide additional blood draws and questionnaires over an approximately 2-month period. Before DNA extraction, blood samples from the prospective study were shipped at room temperature or frozen. Including cysteine and phenylalanine, the CDR3 has 18 amino acids. The kept DNA is CDR3 alone, 54 bases in frame from the first base. After removal of 5 bases from V and 6 bases from J, the junction retains 22 bases not matched to a gene. The germline V gene (reference sequence) provides CDR1 PRHDT and CDR2 FYEKMQ.

The sample comprised PBMCs or T cells enriched from blood (not recorded which). This chain is built from TRBV13 and TRBJ2-7; 7 central bases correspond to TRBD2. The clonotype was recovered from a man aged 35 to 55 who had recovered from COVID-19. The DNA sequence reads TGTGCCAGCAGCCAAGGTTCGGTACCGAGACTAGCTTCTCGCGAGCAGTACTTC. It encodes CASSQGSVPRLASREQYF. This CDR3, with the reference TRBV13 and TRBJ2-7 proteins standing in past its ends, gives the full variable domain AAGVIQSPRHLIKEKRETATLKCYPIPRHDTVYWYQQGPGQDPQFLISFYEKMQSDKGSIPDRFSAQQFSDYHSELNMSSLELGDSALYFCASSQGSVPRLASREQYFGPGTRLTVT.